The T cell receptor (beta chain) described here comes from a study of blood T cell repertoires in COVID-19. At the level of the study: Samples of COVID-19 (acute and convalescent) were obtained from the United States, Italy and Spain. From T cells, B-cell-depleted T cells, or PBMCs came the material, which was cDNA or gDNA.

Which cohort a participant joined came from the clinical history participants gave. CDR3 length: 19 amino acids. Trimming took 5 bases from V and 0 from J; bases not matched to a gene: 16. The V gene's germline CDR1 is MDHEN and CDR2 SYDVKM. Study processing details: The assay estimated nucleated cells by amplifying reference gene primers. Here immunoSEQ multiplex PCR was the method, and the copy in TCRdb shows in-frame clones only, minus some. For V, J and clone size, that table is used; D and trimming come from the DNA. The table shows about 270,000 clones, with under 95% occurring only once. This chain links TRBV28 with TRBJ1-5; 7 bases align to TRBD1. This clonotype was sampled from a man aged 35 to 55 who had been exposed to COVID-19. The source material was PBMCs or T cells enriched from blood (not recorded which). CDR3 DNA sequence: TGTGCCAGCAGTCGGGACAGAGATATTGGGACGGTTAGCAATCAGCCCCAGCATTTT. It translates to CASSRDRDIGTVSNQPQHF. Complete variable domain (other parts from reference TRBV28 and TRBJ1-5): DVKVTQSSRYLVKRTGEKVFLECVQDMDHENMFWYRQDPGLGLRLIYFSYDVKMKEKGDIPEGYSVSREKKERFSLILESASTNQTSMYLCASSRDRDIGTVSNQPQHFGDGTRLSIL.